The following is a T cell receptor (beta chain) sequence with its context. Its antigen is not identified. The CDR3 is 16 amino acids. Germline V gene sequence: CDR1 SGHRS, CDR2 YFSETQ. The V and J ends lost 4 bases and 3 bases respectively, with 17 bases between them. Samples underwent the assay at deep level. Clones were read by immunoSEQ multiplex PCR, and TCRdb kept only the in-frame ones, dropping some. The table includes over 1.5 million clones, about 98% detected once. The entry originates in a study of shared clonotypes between healthy human individuals. Study-wide background: CD4 naive cells filled three plates per donor, CD4 memory three, CD8 naive two and CD8 memory one.

All the donors were Caucasian adults who lived in Nashville, Tennessee. Findings of the study overall: A handful of donors showed sharing of around 5% of naive CD4 clonotypes.

V gene TRBV5-1 combines with J gene TRBJ2-1; D possibly uses TRBD1 or TRBD2 (6 bases each). Sequenced: naive CD4+ T cells sorted from blood. The subset: CD45RA+ positively selected. The receptor comes from a man aged 25-45 years in good health. DNA of the CDR3: TGCGCCAGCAGCGAAAGGGGGGCAGGATTCTACAATGAGCAGTTCTTC. Its translation: CASSERGAGFYNEQFF.